Following are 14 T cell receptor beta chains from one sample sequenced in a study of beta chain features in type 1 diabetes. The investigators reverse transcribed all of the isolated RNA, so they sequenced expressed TCRB transcripts. Method: immunoSEQ multiplex PCR; TCRdb's copy keeps in-frame clones and lacks some. The table includes 200,000 to 250,000 clones, approximately 15% detected once. These TCRs are of unknown antigen specificity. Notes on the study in general: People with Type 1 diabetes carried modestly yet significantly shorter TCRB CDR3s in all four CD4+ subsets.

Input material: naive CD4+ T cells from blood. Receptors originate from a man aged 30-40 years with type 1 diabetes.

This clone was seen a few times. The genes are TRBV5-1 and TRBJ2-5, with unresolved D. The CDR3 runs to 13 residues. The V gene lost 0 bases and the J gene lost 5 bases, with 8 bases spanning the gap. Germline V lookup: CDR1 SGHRS, CDR2 YFSETQ. CDR3 DNA sequence: TGCGCCAGCAGCTTGGTTGTGGCTGAGACCCAGTACTTC. Encoded protein: CASSLVVAETQYF.

In this sample, this clone turned up a few times. This sequence joins TRBV5-4 and TRBJ2-1, with 11 bases matching TRBD2. The CDR3 loop spans 15 amino acids. Germline V gene lookup returns CDR1 SGHNT and CDR2 YYREEE (reference sequence). V lost 0 bases and J lost 6; bases outside the gene matches: 2. The CDR3 coding sequence is TGTGCCAGCAGCTTGGATAGCGGGGGGGCCAATGAGCAGTTCTTC. Amino acids: CASSLDSGGANEQFF.

The V call is TRBV11-2, the J call TRBJ1-4, with D hard to call. Germline V gene lookup returns CDR1 SGHAT and CDR2 FQNNGV. Trimming pared 1 base from V and 7 bases from J, leaving 10 bases between. The CDR3 length is 14 residues. CDR3 loop: CASSLARGLEKLFF. The CDR3 nucleotides read TGTGCCAGCAGCTTAGCCCGAGGGCTTGAAAAACTGTTTTTT.

This clone was recorded a few times. V usage is TRBV5-1 and J usage is TRBJ1-2; perhaps TRBD1 as D (5 bases). The germline V gene has CDR1 SGHRS and CDR2 YFSETQ. V was pared by 0 bases and J by 4 bases, with 16 bases between. There are 16 residues in the CDR3. In DNA, the CDR3 is TGCGCCAGCAGCTTGGGGGCTAGACAGAAAAGCTATGGCTACACCTTC. Residues: CASSLGARQKSYGYTF.

V is TRBV5-1 and J is TRBJ2-3, with 15 bases lining up with TRBD2. Trimming removed 1 base from V and 4 bases from J; junction bases left unmatched: 4. Per germline, CDR1 SGHRS and CDR2 YFSETQ. The CDR3 totals 17 residues. CDR3 nucleotides: TGCGCCAGCAGCTTGAGCGGGACTAGCGGGAGGTCAGATACGCAGTATTTT. Translation gives CASSLSGTSGRSDTQYF.

This clone was observed a handful of times. This sequence joins TRBV7-9 and TRBJ1-2; 7 bases map to TRBD1. Germline CDR1 SEHNR, CDR2 FQNEAQ (reference sequence). With 5 bases clipped from V and 3 bases from J, the junction kept 6 bases outside the gene matches. This CDR3 has 14 amino acids. The CDR3 sequence: CASSTGQEDYGYTF. Here the CDR3 DNA reads TGTGCCAGCAGCACCGGACAGGAGGACTATGGCTACACCTTC.

This chain joins TRBV2 and TRBJ2-7, with D perhaps matching TRBD2 (6 bases). Trimming stripped 7 bases from V and 3 bases from J, with 10 bases between. Looked up from germline, CDR1 is SNHLY and CDR2 is FYNNEI. The CDR3 spans 12 residues. CDR3 in amino acids: CASKEGLYEQYF. The CDR3, as DNA: TGTGCCAGCAAAGAGGGACTCTACGAGCAGTACTTC.

This clone has only a few counts. The chain is built from TRBV9 and TRBJ2-1, with 10 bases matching TRBD2. The CDR3 is made up of 15 amino acids. J was trimmed by 6 bases and V by 6 bases; bases with no gene match: 9. CDR1 SGDLS and CDR2 YYNGEE come from the germline V gene. The CDR3 reads CASTPEASGSNEQFF. DNA for the CDR3: TGTGCCAGCACCCCCGAGGCTAGCGGGAGCAATGAGCAGTTCTTC.

This clone was seen a handful of times. The rearrangement uses TRBV5-1 and TRBJ2-1; 7 nucleotides agree with TRBD2. This CDR3 spans 12 amino acids. Germline assignment: CDR1 SGHRS and CDR2 YFSETQ. V gave up 0 bases and J gave up 15 bases; unmatched junction bases: 6. The CDR3 nucleotides are TGCGCCAGCAGCTTGGCGGGGGGACTTTGGTTCTTC. Its translation is CASSLAGGLWFF.

This clone was counted between two and nine times. J is TRBJ2-7 and V is TRBV5-1; 10 bases are a match to TRBD1. This CDR3 has 14 amino acids. V was pared by 5 bases and J by 5 bases, with 7 bases of the junction left unmatched. CDR1 SGHRS and CDR2 YFSETQ come from the germline V gene. The CDR3: CASRPGQGSNEQYF. The DNA for the CDR3 is TGCGCCAGCAGACCGGGACAGGGGTCGAACGAGCAGTACTTC. Full variable domain (missing parts from reference TRBV5-1 and TRBJ2-7): KAGVTQTPRYLIKTRGQQVTLSCSPISGHRSVSWYQQTPGQGLQFLFEYFSETQRNKGNFPGRFSGRQFSNSRSEMNVSTLELGDSALYLCASRPGQGSNEQYFGPGTRLTVT.

CDR3: CAIGRDRGYGYTF. CDR3 nucleotide sequence: TGTGCCATCGGCCGGGACAGGGGTTATGGCTACACCTTC. The chain combines TRBV19 with TRBJ1-2, with TRBD1 identical over 10 bases. The germline CDR1 and CDR2 sequences are LNHDA and SQIVND (reference sequence). V lost 10 bases and J lost 5; bases outside the gene matches: 7. CDR3 length: 13 residues.

This clone occurred a few times. The chain carries TRBV25-1 and TRBJ2-3; 7 positions agree with TRBD1. Germline V gene data show CDR1 as MGHDK and CDR2 as SYGVNS. The CDR3 loop spans 14 amino acids. The ends lost 3 bases at V and 4 bases at J; junction bases unmatched: 4. CDR3 DNA sequence: TGTGCCAGCAGTGATGACAGGGCCGCAGATACGCAGTATTTT. It translates to CASSDDRAADTQYF.

The chain is built from TRBV10-3 and TRBJ2-7, with 7 positions matching TRBD1. The CDR3 loop spans 13 amino acids. V dropped 2 bases and J dropped 3; count of bases not matched to a gene: 1. The germline V gene has CDR1 ENHRY and CDR2 SYGVKD. The CDR3 region is CAISEDRDYEQYF. The CDR3 region has the DNA TGTGCCATCAGTGAGGACAGGGACTACGAGCAGTACTTC.

This chain uses TRBV29-1 with TRBJ2-1; 11 positions agree with TRBD2. The CDR3 length is 14 residues. V gave up 5 bases and J gave up 3 bases; unmatched junction bases: 3. Germline V gives CDR1 SQVTM, CDR2 ANQGSEA. The CDR3 spells CSVLAGGIYNEQFF. CDR3 in DNA: TGCAGCGTTTTAGCGGGAGGGATCTACAATGAGCAGTTCTTC.